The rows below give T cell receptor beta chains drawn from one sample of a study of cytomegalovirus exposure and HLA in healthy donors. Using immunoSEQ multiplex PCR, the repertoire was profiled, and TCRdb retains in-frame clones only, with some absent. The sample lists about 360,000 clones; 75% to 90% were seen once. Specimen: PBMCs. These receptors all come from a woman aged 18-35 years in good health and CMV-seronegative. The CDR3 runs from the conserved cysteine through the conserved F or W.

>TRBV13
CASSLGGEVDTQYF
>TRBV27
CASSLEGGWTEAFF
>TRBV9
CASSVGRGGRADTQYF
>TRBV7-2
CASSTPTQGRGYEQYF
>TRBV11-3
CASSLSGDTQYF
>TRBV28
CASSSNGTVLPHEQYF
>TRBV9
CASSGRDRGYGYTF
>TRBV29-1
CSAGGLYNEQFF
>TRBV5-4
CASSRTRTDTGELFF
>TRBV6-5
CASSPRGTGVTEAFF
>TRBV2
CASSEVGAHQGELFF
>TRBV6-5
CASSSSRGYTDTQYF
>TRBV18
CASSPQGGRQLFEQYF
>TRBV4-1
CASSQPPGIQQAFF
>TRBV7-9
CASSFYRDTPFLGEQYF
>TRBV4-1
CASSQGGGRSHNEQFF
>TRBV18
CASSPPYSGTGRSPLHF
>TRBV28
CASSLGPHGYEQFF
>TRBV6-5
CASSYGGASSYEQYF
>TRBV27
CASSLWAGSPSGANVLTF
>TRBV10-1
CASSEPGGPYEQYF
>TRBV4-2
CASSQDRASGNTIYF
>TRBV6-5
CASSEQGMGTQYF
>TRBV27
CASSPLGLRLEQYF
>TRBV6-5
CASSYFGGQETQYF
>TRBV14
CASSPTALNTEAFF
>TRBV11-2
CASSLAQVAFF
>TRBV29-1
CSTANNEQFF
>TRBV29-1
CSVVPTGYEQYF
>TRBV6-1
CASSEIPTGTSEAFF
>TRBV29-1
CSVVGGRSYEQYF
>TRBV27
CASRNWTDQETQYF
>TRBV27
CASSFSGRNEQFF
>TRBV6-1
CASRKWGGDTDTQYF
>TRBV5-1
CASSLIGILKSTDTQYF
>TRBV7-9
CASSFNGQGLPEAFF
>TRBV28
CASTTLTGSSDTQYF
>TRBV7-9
CASSLVSSYNEQFF
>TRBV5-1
CASRTSGRYNEQFF
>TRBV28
CASSSSGDPSYEQYF
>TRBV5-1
CASSLAAQGIGYEQYF
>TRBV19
CASTLNRGLLNTEAFF
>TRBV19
CASSPPGQFTEAFF
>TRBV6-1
CASVSGEKLFF
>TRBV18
CASSPPLGTGHYGYTF
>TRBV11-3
CASTFRGGTGTNTEAFF
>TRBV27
CASSARTGGNTEAFF
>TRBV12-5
CASASSGGSEAFF
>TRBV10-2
CASSEGQGRHGYTF
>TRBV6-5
CASSYHDRGGYTF
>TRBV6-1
CASTKNPLGGYTF
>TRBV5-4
CASSVVPGQTSYNEQFF
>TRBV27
CASSYRFGYEQFF
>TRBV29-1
CSAWDRFQETQYF
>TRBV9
CASSVGWTATNTDEQYF
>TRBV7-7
CASSLARGGIHTQYF
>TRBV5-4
CASSSRLAVGLGNTQYF
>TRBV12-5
CASGRDTGELFF
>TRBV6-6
CASRARQKTNYGYTF